This T cell receptor (beta chain) is drawn from a study of cytomegalovirus exposure and HLA in healthy donors. The CDR3 totals 14 residues. Trimming shortened V by 0 bases and J by 3 bases, and 9 bases separated the two germline ends. Per the germline V gene, CDR1 is SGHNT and CDR2 is YYREEE (reference sequence). Primers for the PCR totalled 60 Vbeta and 13 Jbeta. The method was immunoSEQ multiplex PCR; TCRdb's version includes in-frame clones alone and lacks a portion of them. The table shows approximately 180,000 clones, with 60% to 85% occurring only once. Sequencing was done on a sample of PBMCs. The TCR sequence derives from a woman between 40 and 50 years old in good health and CMV-seronegative. This sequence joins TRBV5-4 and TRBJ1-1; D is ambiguous. The CDR3 sequence is CASSLDRYYTEAFF. CDR3 DNA sequence: TGTGCCAGCAGCTTGGATCGCTACTACACTGAAGCTTTCTTT.